This TCR beta chain was identified in a study of blood T cell repertoires in COVID-19. About the study: Sites in the United States, Italy and Spain provided acute and convalescent COVID-19 samples.

Germline V gene data show CDR1 as SGHVS and CDR2 as FQNEAQ. This CDR3 comprises 15 residues. The V end was cut by 2 bases, the J end by 2 bases, with 11 bases between. Sequencing was performed with immunoSEQ multiplex PCR; in TCRdb, only in-frame clones are kept and a portion is missing. The sample shows 55,000 to 75,000 clones, about nine tenths of them seen only once. The origin of this receptor is a man aged 55 to 70 with acute or convalescent COVID-19. Sample: peripheral blood. The chain is built from TRBV7-8 and TRBJ2-3; possibly TRBD2 for D (5 bases). CDR3 residues: CASSLSGKDTDTQYF. The CDR3 DNA is TGTGCCAGCAGCTTATCCGGGAAAGACACAGATACGCAGTATTTT.